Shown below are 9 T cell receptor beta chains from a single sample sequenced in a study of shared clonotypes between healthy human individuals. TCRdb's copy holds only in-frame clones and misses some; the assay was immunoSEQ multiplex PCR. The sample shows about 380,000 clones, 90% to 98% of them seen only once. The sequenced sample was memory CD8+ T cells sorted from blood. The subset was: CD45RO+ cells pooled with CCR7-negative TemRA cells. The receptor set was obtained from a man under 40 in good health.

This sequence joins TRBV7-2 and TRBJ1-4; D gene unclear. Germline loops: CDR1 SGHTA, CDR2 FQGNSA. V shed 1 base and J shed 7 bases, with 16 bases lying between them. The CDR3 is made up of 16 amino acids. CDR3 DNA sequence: TGTGCCAGCAGCTTAGGCCTCGGAACCCCCGGTGAAAAACTGTTTTTT. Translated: CASSLGLGTPGEKLFF.

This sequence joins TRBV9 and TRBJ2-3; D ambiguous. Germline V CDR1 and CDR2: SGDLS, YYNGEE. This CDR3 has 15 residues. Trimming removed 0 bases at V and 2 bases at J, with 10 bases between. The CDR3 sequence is CASSVGVQYTDTQYF. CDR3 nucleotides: TGTGCCAGCAGCGTAGGTGTACAGTACACAGATACGCAGTATTTT. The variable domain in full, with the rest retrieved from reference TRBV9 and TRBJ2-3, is DSGVTQTPKHLITATGQRVTLRCSPRSGDLSVYWYQQSLDQGLQFLIQYYNGEERAKGNILERFSAQQFPDLHSELNLSSLELGDSALYFCASSVGVQYTDTQYFGPGTRLTVL.

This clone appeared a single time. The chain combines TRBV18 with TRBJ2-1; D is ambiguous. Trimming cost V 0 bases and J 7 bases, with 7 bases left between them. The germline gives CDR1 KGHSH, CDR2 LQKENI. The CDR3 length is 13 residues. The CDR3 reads CASSPPMGNEQFF. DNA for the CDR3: TGTGCCAGCTCACCACCTATGGGGAATGAGCAGTTCTTC. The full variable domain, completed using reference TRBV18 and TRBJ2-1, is NAGVMQNPRHLVRRRGQEARLRCSPMKGHSHVYWYRQLPEEGLKFMVYLQKENIIDESGMPKERFSAEFPKEGPSILRIQQVVRGDSAAYFCASSPPMGNEQFFGPGTRLTVL.

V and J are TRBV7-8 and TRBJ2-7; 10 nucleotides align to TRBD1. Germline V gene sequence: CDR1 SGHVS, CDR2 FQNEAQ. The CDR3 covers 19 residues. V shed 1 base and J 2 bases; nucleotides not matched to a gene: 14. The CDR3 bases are TGTGCCAGCAGCTTAGGCCGGGGGGACAGGGGCCAACACCCCTACGAGCAGTACTTC. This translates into CASSLGRGDRGQHPYEQYF.

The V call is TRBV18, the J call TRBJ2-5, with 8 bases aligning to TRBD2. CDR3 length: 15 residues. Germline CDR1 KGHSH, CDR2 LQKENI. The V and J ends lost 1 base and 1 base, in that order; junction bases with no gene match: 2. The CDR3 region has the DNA TGTGCCAGCTCACCACGGCTAGCGGGCCAAGAGACCCAGTACTTC. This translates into CASSPRLAGQETQYF. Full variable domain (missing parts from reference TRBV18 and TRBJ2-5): NAGVMQNPRHLVRRRGQEARLRCSPMKGHSHVYWYRQLPEEGLKFMVYLQKENIIDESGMPKERFSAEFPKEGPSILRIQQVVRGDSAAYFCASSPRLAGQETQYFGPGTRLLVL.

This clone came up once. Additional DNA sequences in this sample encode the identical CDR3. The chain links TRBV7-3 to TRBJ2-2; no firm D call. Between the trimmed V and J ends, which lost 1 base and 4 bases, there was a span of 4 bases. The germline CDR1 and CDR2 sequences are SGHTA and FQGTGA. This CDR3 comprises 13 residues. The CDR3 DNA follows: TGTGCCAGCAGCTTAAGGGGCACCGGGGAGCTGTTTTTT. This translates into CASSLRGTGELFF. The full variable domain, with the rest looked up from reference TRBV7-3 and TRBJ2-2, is GAGVSQTPSNKVTEKGKYVELRCDPISGHTALYWYRQSLGQGPEFLIYFQGTGAADDSGLPNDRFFAVRPEGSVSTLKIQRTERGDSAVYLCASSLRGTGELFFGEGSRLTVL.

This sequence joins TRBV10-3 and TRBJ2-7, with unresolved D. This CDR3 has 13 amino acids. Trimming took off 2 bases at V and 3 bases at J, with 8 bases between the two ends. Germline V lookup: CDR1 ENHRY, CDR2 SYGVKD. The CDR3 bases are TGTGCCATCAGTGAGGCCTATCGCTACGAGCAGTACTTC. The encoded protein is CAISEAYRYEQYF.

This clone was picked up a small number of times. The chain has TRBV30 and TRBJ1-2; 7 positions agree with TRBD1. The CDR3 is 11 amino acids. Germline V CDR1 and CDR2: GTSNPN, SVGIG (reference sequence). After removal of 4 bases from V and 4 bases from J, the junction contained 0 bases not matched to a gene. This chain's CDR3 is CAWTGGYGYTF. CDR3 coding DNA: TGTGCCTGGACAGGGGGCTATGGCTACACCTTC.

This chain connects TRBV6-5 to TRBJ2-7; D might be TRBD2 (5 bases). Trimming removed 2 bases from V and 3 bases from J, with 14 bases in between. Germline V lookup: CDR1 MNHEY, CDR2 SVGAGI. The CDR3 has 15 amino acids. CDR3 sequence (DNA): TGTGCCAGCAGTTACCGAGCGGCCTCGTTCTACGAGCAGTACTTC. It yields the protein CASSYRAASFYEQYF.